A selection of T cell receptor beta chains follows, all from one sample in a study of blood T cell repertoires in COVID-19. Sequencing was performed with immunoSEQ multiplex PCR; in TCRdb, only in-frame clones are kept and a portion is missing. The repertoire has around 130,000 clones, over 80% of them found once; the top ten carry 15% to 20%. The sample was PBMCs or T cells enriched from blood (not recorded which). The receptors derive from a man aged 30 to 45 who had recovered from COVID-19. Each CDR3 is given with its conserved first and last residue. Fields, in order: V gene, CDR3 protein.

TRBV10-1	CASSDTGTDTQYF
TRBV12-5	CASDGSGEQYF
TRBV9	CASSAQAYGYTF
TRBV14	CASSHSSSGVTEAFF
TRBV5-1	CASSETGDYGYTF
TRBV10-3	CAITEREGYNEQFF
TRBV30	CAWGVFGEQYF
TRBV5-5	CASSSGLAGFHEQYF
TRBV6-5	CASKPGQGNTEAFF
TRBV19	CASKLGTSGSNEQFF
TRBV4-1	CASSQDRREGYNEQFF
TRBV7-9	CASSFPGLAAFF
TRBV7-2	CASSLGISGANEQFF
TRBV21-1	CASTETLTQPQHF
TRBV5-1	CASSARTDNTEAFF
TRBV5-1	CASSLQTTYNEQFF
TRBV12-5	CASGPEGGYEQYF
TRBV6-5	CASSWTGDTQYF
TRBV11-2	CASSFGGNTEAFF
TRBV4-2	CASSQEYLQGYYGYTF
TRBV12-3/TRBV12-4	CASSYEDYGYTF
TRBV12-5	CASGLGTGIISYNSPLHF
TRBV24-1	CATSDLPGGLEQYF
TRBV25-1	CASSVQGQGYTF
TRBV9	CASSVGGLNTGELFF
TRBV7-3	CASSLSLVNEQFF
TRBV3-1/TRBV3-2	CASSQHSPHERSYNEQFF
TRBV10-3	CASQGSGNSPLHF
TRBV11-2	CASSLALTGDTEAFF
TRBV3-1/TRBV3-2	CASSTTRTGPGSPLHF
TRBV2	CASSEGGSVDTQYF
TRBV5-3	CVRSFEWGLVPDTQYF
TRBV4-2	CASSRNGDSNSPLHF
TRBV23-1	CASSHRLAGGSSSTDTQYF
TRBV5-1	CASSNQGQTGANVLTF
TRBV2	CASKLDGPRGTEAFF
TRBV14	CASSQIAGSSYNEQFF
TRBV6-5	CASTPGLAGFNEQFF
TRBV5-1	CASSSTPGQGEQYF
TRBV5-4	CASSPGQGAGTNEKLFF
TRBV18	CASSPTRTSGSTGELFF
TRBV5-1	CASSLEGGPSDTQYF
TRBV9	CASSVDGLAKNIQYF
TRBV10-1	CASSEVSGGDYNEQFF
TRBV9	CASSLNTLNNEQFF
TRBV5-1	CASSPGDISSYEQYF
TRBV5-4	CASSLGGQGFDSPLHF
TRBV5-1	CASSSDLRRTGELFF
TRBV3-1/TRBV3-2	CASSYGQGNQPQHF
TRBV2	CASSPSGQQPQHF
TRBV5-1	CASTVQGLAEYNEQFF
TRBV5-1	CASRTDYMNTEAFF
TRBV20-1	CSASAGTSVSYEQYF
TRBV7-2	CASSLAISSGNTIYF
TRBV7-9	CASSFPSTGEKLFF
TRBV27	CASRTAFNQPQHF
TRBV13	CASSFGTGVNEQFF